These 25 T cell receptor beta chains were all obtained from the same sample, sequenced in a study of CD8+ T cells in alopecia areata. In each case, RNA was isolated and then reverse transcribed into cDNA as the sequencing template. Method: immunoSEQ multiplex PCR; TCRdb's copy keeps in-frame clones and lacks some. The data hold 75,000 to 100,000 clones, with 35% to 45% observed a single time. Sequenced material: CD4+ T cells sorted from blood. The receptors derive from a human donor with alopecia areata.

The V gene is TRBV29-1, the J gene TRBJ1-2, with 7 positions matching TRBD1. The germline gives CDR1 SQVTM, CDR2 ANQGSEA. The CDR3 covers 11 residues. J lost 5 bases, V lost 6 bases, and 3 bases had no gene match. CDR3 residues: CSVGDSYGYTF. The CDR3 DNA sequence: TGCAGCGTGGGGGACAGTTATGGCTACACCTTC. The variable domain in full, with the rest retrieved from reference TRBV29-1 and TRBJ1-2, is SAVISQKPSRDICQRGTSLTIQCQVDSQVTMMFWYRQQPGQSLTLIATANQGSEATYESGFVIDKFPISRPNLTFSTLTVSNMSPEDSSIYLCSVGDSYGYTFGSGTRLTVV.

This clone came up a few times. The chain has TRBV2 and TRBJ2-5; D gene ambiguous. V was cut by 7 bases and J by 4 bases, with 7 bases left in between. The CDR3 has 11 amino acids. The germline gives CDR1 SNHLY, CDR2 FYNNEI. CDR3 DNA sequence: TGTGCCAGCAAGACGGCAGAGACCCAGTACTTC. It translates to CASKTAETQYF. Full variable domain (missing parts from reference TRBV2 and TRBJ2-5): EPEVTQTPSHQVTQMGQEVILRCVPISNHLYFYWYRQILGQKVEFLVSFYNNEISEKSEIFDDQFSVERPDGSNFTLKIRSTKLEDSAMYFCASKTAETQYFGPGTRLLVL.

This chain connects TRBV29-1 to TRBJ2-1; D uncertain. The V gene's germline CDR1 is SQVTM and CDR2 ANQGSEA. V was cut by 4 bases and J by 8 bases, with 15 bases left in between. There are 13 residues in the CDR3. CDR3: CSVGRVLLDEQFF. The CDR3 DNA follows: TGCAGCGTTGGACGGGTTCTCCTGGATGAGCAGTTCTTC.

This CDR3 reads CSVEAGPDTQYF. DNA for the CDR3: TGCAGCGTTGAAGCGGGACCAGATACGCAGTATTTT. The J gene is TRBJ2-3, the V gene TRBV29-1, with D possibly being TRBD1 or TRBD2 (5 bases each). CDR1 and CDR2 (germline): SQVTM, ANQGSEA. This CDR3 region has 12 residues. Deletions cut 1 base from V and 4 bases from J, with 6 bases between.

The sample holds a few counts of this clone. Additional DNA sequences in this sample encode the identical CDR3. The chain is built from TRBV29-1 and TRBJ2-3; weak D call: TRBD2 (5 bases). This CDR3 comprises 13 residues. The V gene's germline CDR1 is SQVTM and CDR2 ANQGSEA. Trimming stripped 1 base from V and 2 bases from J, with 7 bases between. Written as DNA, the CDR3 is TGCAGCGTTGAAGGGCGGGTCACAGATACGCAGTATTTT. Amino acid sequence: CSVEGRVTDTQYF.

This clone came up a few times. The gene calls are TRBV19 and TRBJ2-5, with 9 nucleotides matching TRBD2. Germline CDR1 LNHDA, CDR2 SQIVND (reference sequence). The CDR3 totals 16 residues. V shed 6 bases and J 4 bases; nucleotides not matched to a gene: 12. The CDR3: CASSPGLASGPETQYF. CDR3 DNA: TGTGCCAGTAGCCCGGGACTAGCTAGTGGGCCAGAGACCCAGTACTTC.

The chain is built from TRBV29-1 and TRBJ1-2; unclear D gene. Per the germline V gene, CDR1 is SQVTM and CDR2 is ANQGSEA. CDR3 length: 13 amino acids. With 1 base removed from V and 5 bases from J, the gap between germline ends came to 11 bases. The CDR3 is CSVEVGEGYGYTF. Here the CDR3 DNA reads TGCAGCGTTGAAGTGGGCGAGGGATATGGCTACACCTTC.

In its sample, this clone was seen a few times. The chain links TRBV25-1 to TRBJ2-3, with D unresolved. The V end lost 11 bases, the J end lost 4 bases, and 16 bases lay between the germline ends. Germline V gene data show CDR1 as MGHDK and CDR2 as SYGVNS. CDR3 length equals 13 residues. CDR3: CASERSPSDTQYF. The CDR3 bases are TGTGCCTCAGAAAGGAGTCCCTCAGATACGCAGTATTTT. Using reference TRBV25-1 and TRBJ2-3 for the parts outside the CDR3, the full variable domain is EADIYQTPRYLVIGTGKKITLECSQTMGHDKMYWYQQDPGMELHLIHYSYGVNSTEKGDLSSESTVSRIRTEHFPLTLESARPSHTSQYLCASERSPSDTQYFGPGTRLTVL.

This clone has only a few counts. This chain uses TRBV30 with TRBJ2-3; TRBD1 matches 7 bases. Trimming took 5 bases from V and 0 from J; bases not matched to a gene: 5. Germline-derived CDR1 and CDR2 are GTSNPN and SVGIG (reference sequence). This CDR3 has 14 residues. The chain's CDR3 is CAWGTGQSTDTQYF. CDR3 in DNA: TGTGCCTGGGGAACGGGACAGAGCACAGATACGCAGTATTTT.

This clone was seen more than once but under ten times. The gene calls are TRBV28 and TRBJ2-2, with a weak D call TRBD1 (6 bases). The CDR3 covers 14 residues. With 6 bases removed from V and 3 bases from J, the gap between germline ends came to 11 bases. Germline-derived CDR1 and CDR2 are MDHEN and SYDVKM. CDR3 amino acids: CASRDRAHTGELFF. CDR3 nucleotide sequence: TGTGCCAGCAGGGACAGAGCGCACACCGGGGAGCTGTTTTTT.

The CDR3 nucleotides read TGTGCCACCTCACCCCCACGGACCGGGACAGTCTATGGCTACACCTTC. Its protein is CATSPPRTGTVYGYTF. The chain has TRBV19 and TRBJ1-2, with 7 nucleotides matching TRBD1. This CDR3 comprises 16 residues. CDR1 is LNHDA, CDR2 SQIVND, per germline (reference sequence). V lost 10 bases and J lost 4; bases outside the gene matches: 18.

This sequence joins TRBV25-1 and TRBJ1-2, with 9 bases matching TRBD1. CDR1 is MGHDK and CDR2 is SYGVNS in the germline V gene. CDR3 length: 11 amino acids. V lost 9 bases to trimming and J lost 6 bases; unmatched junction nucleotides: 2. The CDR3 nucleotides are TGTGCCAGTGGGACAGGGCATGGCTACACCTTC. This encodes CASGTGHGYTF.

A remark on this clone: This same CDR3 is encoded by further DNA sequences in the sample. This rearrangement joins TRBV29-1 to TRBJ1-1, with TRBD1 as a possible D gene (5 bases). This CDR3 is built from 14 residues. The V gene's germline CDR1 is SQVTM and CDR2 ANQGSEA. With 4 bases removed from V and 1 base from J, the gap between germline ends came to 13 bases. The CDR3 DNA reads TGCAGCGTTGCCTCCAGAGGGGCGAACACTGAAGCTTTCTTT. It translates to CSVASRGANTEAFF.

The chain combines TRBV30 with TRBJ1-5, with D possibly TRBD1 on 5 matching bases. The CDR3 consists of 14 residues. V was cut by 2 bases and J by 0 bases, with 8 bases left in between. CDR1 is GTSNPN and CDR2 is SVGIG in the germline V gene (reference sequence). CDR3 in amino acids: CAWSRGDSNQPQHF. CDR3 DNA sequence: TGTGCCTGGAGTAGGGGAGATAGCAATCAGCCCCAGCATTTT.

The CDR3 protein is CASNQRGLPTGELFF. CDR3 coding DNA: TGTGCCAGCAACCAGCGGGGGCTCCCCACCGGGGAGCTGTTTTTT. The chain links TRBV11-2 to TRBJ2-2; 8 positions agree with TRBD2. Per the germline V gene, CDR1 is SGHAT and CDR2 is FQNNGV. The CDR3 is 15 residues long. Losses at the gene ends were 7 bases for V and 4 bases for J; bases not matched to a gene: 8.

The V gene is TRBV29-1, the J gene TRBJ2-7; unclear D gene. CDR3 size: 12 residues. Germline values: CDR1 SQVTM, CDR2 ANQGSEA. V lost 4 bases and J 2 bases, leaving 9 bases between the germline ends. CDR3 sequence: CSVGDSTYEQYF. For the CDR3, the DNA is TGCAGCGTTGGAGATTCAACCTACGAGCAGTACTTC.

In DNA, the CDR3 is TGCAGCGTTTTTCAGTTATCGACCGGGGAGCTGTTTTTT. It encodes CSVFQLSTGELFF. The rearrangement links TRBV29-1 to TRBJ2-2; D gene uncertain. The CDR3 consists of 13 residues. CDR1 and CDR2 (germline): SQVTM, ANQGSEA. The ends were cut back, 5 bases at V and 5 bases at J, with 12 bases in the middle.

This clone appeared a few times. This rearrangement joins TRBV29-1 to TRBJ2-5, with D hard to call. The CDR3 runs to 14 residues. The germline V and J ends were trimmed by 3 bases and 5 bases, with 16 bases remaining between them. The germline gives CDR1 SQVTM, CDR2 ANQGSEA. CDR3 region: CSVDETRVGETQYF. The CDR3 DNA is TGCAGCGTTGACGAGACCCGGGTTGGGGAGACCCAGTACTTC.

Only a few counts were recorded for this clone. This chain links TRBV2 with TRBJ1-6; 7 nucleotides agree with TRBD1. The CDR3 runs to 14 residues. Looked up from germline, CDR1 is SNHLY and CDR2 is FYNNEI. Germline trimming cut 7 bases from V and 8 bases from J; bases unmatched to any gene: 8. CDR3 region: CASTGGRGDSPLHF. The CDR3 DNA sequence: TGTGCCAGCACCGGGGGCAGGGGGGATTCACCCCTCCACTTT.

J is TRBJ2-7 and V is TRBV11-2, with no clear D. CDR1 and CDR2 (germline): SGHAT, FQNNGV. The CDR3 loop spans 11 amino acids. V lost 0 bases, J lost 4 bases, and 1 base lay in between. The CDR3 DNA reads TGTGCCAGCAGCTTAGAATACGAGCAGTACTTC. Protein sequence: CASSLEYEQYF.

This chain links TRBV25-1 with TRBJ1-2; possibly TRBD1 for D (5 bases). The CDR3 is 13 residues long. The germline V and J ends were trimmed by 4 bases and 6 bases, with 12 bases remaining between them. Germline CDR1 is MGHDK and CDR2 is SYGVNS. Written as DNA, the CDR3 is TGTGCCAGCAGTGGGGTGGGGGATCATGGCTACACCTTC. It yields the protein CASSGVGDHGYTF.

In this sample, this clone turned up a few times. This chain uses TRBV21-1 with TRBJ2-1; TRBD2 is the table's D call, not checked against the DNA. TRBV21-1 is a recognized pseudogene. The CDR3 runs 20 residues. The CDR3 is CASSKARRSSGRGFYNEQFF. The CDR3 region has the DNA TGTGCCAGCAGCAAAGCCAGACGGAGTAGCGGGAGGGGCTTCTACAATGAGCAGTTCTTC.

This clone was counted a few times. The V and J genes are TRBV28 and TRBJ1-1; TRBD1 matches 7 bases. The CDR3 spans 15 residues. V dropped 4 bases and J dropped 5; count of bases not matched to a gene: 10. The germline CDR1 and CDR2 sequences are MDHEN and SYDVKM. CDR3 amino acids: CASSSPRGGNTEAFF. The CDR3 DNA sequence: TGTGCCAGCAGTTCCCCCAGGGGGGGTAATACTGAAGCTTTCTTT.

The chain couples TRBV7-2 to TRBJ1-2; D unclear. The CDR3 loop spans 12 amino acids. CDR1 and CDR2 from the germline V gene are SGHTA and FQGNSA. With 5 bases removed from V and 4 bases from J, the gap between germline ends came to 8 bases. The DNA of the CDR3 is TGTGCCAGCAGCATCAGAAGCTATGGCTACACCTTC. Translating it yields CASSIRSYGYTF.

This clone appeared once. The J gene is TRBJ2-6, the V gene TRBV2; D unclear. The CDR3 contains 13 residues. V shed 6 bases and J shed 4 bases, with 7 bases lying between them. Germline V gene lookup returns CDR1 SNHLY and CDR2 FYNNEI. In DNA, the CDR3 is TGTGCCAGCAGGGGCGGCGGGGCCAACGTCCTGACTTTC. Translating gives CASRGGGANVLTF.